The sequence of this TCR beta chain was determined in a study of control samples from healthy donors and cancer patients. Libraries were prepared by immunoSEQ multiplex PCR; TCRdb keeps only in-frame clonotypes and omits some of them. In the table there are about 78,000 clones, roughly nine tenths of which are singletons. Sequencing input: blood. The clonotype comes from a woman in her sixties in good health.

The CDR3 reads CASSVSGVSYNEQFF. As DNA, the CDR3 is TGTGCCAGCAGCGTATCTGGTGTGTCCTACAATGAGCAGTTCTTC. This sequence joins TRBV28 and TRBJ2-1; D is ambiguous. The germline CDR1 and CDR2 sequences are MDHEN and SYDVKM. CDR3 length: 15 amino acids. V lost 6 bases and J 1 base, leaving 13 bases between the germline ends.